This T cell receptor (beta chain) originates from a study of blood T cell repertoires in COVID-19. Under the authors' procedure: Researchers report that nucleated cell counts were estimated from reference gene primer amplification. Using immunoSEQ multiplex PCR, the repertoire was profiled, and TCRdb retains in-frame clones only, with some absent. That table supplies the V and J calls and clone size; D and trimming were determined from the DNA. The data hold tens of thousands of clones, with roughly 90% observed a single time. With 5 bases removed from V and 6 bases from J, the gap between germline ends came to 16 bases. The CDR3 loop spans 15 amino acids. CDR1 is SEHNR and CDR2 is FQNEAQ in the germline V gene (reference sequence).

The receptor was derived from an older woman with acute or convalescent COVID-19. What was sequenced was peripheral blood. J is TRBJ2-2 and V is TRBV7-9, with D possibly being TRBD2 (5 bases). The CDR3 loop reads CASSPLASIAGELFF. CDR3 nucleotide sequence: TGTGCCAGCAGCCCCCTAGCTAGTATCGCCGGGGAGCTGTTTTTT.